This T cell receptor beta chain is from a study of cytomegalovirus exposure and HLA in healthy donors. Study context: Of the donors genotyped, 300 to 500 in all, about 80% fell in the Caucasian-associated ancestry cluster.

Germline CDR1 and CDR2: MNHEY and SVGAGI. This CDR3 has 13 residues. Trimming shortened V by 4 bases and J by 2 bases, and 8 bases separated the two germline ends. The study sampled nominally healthy donors, though unrecorded immune exposures were likely. Study results and caveats: Most TCRs appeared rarely, but some public TCRs recurred in many donors.

In regard to this clone: Its antigen is undetermined.

The primer mix had 60 Vbeta and 13 Jbeta primers. Measured with immunoSEQ multiplex PCR; TCRdb has only the in-frame clones, and not every one. The profile shows approximately 110,000 clones, over 60% of them singletons. The source of this sequence is a woman aged 40-49 years in good health and CMV-seropositive. Sequencing was carried out using PBMCs. V and J are TRBV6-5 and TRBJ1-1, with a possible D match to TRBD1 (5 bases). The CDR3 spells CASSFQGNTEAFF. DNA of the CDR3: TGTGCCAGCAGTTTTCAGGGCAACACTGAAGCTTTCTTT.